The clone carrying this T cell receptor beta chain was seen a handful of times. The antigen remains unidentified. The source of the sample is a study of beta chain features in type 1 diabetes. The trim removed 7 bases at V and 5 bases at J, leaving 5 bases unmatched. Germline CDR1 SGHAT, CDR2 FQNNGV. This CDR3 region has 15 residues. Overall study results and limits: Within each of all four CD4+ subsets, Type 1 diabetes patients had TCRB CDR3s that were moderately but significantly shorter. Naive, central memory and Treg TCRB repertoires appeared more alike in patients than in healthy donors.

Expressed TCRB transcripts got sequenced, as all isolated RNA was reverse transcribed. Repertoires were generated with immunoSEQ multiplex PCR, while TCRdb's copy carries only in-frame clones and drops some. The table includes about 130,000 clones, 9.2% detected once. Populations isolated by sorting all had purity greater than 95%. This TCR derives from a man between 18 and 35 years old in good health. Sequencing was done on a sample of central memory CD4+ T cells from blood. This sequence joins TRBV11-2 and TRBJ2-1, with 13 bases aligning to TRBD2. The DNA for the CDR3 is TGTGCCAGCATCGTCGGACTAGCGGGGGACAATGAGCAGTTCTTC. This codes for CASIVGLAGDNEQFF.